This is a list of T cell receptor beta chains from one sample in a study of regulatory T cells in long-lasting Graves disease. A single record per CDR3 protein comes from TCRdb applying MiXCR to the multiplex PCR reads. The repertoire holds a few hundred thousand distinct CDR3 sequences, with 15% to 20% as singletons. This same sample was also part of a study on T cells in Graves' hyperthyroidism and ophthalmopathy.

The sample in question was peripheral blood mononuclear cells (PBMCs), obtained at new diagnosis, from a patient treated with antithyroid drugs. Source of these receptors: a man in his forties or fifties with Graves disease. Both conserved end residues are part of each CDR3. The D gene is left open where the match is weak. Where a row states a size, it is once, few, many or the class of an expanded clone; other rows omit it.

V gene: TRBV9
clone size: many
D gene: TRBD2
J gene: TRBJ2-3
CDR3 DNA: TGTGCCAGCAGCGCCGACTCGGGGGGGCCTGTGTCAGATACGCAGTATTTT
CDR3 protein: CASSADSGGPVSDTQYF

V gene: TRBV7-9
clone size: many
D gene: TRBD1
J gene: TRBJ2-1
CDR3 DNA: TGTGCCAGCAGCGCCGGCCCGACAGGGCAAAGCTCCTACAATGAGCAGTTCTTC
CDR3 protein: CASSAGPTGQSSYNEQFF

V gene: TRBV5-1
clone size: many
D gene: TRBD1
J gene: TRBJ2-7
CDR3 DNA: TGCGCCAGCAGCTTGCGAGGGACAGCGATCTACGAGCAGTACTTC
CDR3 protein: CASSLRGTAIYEQYF

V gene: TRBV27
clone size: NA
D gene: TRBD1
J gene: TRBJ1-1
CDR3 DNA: TGTGCCAGCAGTACCGGACAGGGGGCTGCTGAAGCTTTCTTT
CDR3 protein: CASSTGQGAAEAFF

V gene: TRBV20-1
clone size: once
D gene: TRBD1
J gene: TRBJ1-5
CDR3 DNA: TGCAGTGCTAGACCCGGGACAGGGGGAAGCAATCAGCCCCAGCATTTT
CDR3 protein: CSARPGTGGSNQPQHF

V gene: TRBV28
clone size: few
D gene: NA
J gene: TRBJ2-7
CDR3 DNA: TGTGCCATCACGACAGGAGGGGGCTACGAGCAGTACTTC
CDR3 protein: CAITTGGGYEQYF

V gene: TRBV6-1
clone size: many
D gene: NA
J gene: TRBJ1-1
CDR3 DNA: TGTGCCAGCAGTCCGACTGACAGCGGGGCCACTGAAGCTTTCTTT
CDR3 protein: CASSPTDSGATEAFF

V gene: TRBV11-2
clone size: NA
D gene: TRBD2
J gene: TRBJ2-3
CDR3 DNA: TGTGCCAGCAGCTCTAACTTGGGGGGGAGCACAGATACGCAGTATTTT
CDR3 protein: CASSSNLGGSTDTQYF

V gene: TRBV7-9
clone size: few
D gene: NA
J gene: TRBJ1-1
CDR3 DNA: TGTGCCAGCAGCTCTATCGGGGCCTCGAACACTGAAGCTTTCTTT
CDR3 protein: CASSSIGASNTEAFF

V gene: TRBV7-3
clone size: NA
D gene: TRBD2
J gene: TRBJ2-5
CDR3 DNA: TGTGCCAGCACTAGTAGCGGGGGGTGGCGGGAGACCCAGTACTTC
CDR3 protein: CASTSSGGWRETQYF

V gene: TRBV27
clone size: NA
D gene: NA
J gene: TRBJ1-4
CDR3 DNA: TGTGCCAGCAGTTCTTATGACGTCCCAGAAAAACTGTTTTTT
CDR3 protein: CASSSYDVPEKLFF

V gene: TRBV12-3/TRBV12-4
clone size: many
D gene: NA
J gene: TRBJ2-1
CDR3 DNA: TGTGCCAGCAGCACACTACTCTATGAGCAGTTCTTC
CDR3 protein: CASSTLLYEQFF

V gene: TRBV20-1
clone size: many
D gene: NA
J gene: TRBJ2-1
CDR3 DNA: TGCAGTGCTAGACAAATCGATTATGAGCAGTTCTTC
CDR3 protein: CSARQIDYEQFF

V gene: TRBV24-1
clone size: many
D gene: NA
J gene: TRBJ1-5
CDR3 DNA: TGTGCCACCAAGCAGGGCCGAATGAGCAATCAGCCCCAGCATTTT
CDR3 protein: CATKQGRMSNQPQHF

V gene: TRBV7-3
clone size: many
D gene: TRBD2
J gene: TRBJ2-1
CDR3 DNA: TGTGCCAGCAGCTTAATGGCGGGGGTGGCCTACAATGAGCAGTTCTTC
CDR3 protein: CASSLMAGVAYNEQFF

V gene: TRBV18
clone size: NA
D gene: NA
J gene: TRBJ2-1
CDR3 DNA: TGTGCCGGCTCACCATACCGGGATCCTGCCTCCCATGAGCAGTTCTTC
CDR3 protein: CAGSPYRDPASHEQFF

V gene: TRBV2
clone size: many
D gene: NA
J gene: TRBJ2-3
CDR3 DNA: TGTGCCAGCAGTGAACGGGCCAGTACGCAGTATTTT
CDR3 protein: CASSERASTQYF

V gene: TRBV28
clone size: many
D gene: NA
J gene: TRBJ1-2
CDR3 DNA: TGTGCCAGCACCCCGAACAGAGAGGGGAGTAGAGACTATGGCTACACCTTC
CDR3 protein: CASTPNREGSRDYGYTF

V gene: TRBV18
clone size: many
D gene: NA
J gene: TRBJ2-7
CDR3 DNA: TGTGCCAGCAGCCCCCCCAGCACCTACGAGCAGTACTTC
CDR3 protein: CASSPPSTYEQYF

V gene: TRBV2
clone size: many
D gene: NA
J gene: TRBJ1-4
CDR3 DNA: TGTGCCAGCACCGACGAGTCTGGGGCTAATGAAAAACTGTTTTTT
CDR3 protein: CASTDESGANEKLFF

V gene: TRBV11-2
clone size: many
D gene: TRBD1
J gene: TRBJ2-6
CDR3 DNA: TGTGCCAGCCAGGACAGGGGGGCTGGGGCCAACGTCCTGACTTTC
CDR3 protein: CASQDRGAGANVLTF

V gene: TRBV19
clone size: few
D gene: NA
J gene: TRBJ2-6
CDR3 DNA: TGTGCCAGTGGCCCCCAACCGGTGGCTGGGGCCAACGTCCTGACTTTC
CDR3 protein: CASGPQPVAGANVLTF

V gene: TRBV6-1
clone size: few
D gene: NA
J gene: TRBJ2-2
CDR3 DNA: TGTGCCAGCAGAACCGCAGCGAACACCGGGGAGCTGTTTTTT
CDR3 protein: CASRTAANTGELFF